This T cell receptor (beta chain) emerged from a study of cytomegalovirus exposure and HLA in healthy donors. General study results and limits: The classifier reportedly diagnosed cytomegalovirus status with high specificity and sensitivity.

The repertoire was sequenced with immunoSEQ multiplex PCR; TCRdb's copy has only in-frame clones and lacks some. The table has about 140,000 clones, about 86% seen once. V was pared by 4 bases and J by 4 bases, with 10 bases of the junction left unmatched. Germline CDR1 reads SGHNT; CDR2 reads YYREEE (reference sequence). CDR3 size: 15 residues. In regard to this clone: Its target is unknown.

The source material was PBMCs. The rearrangement uses TRBV5-4 and TRBJ1-1, with 7 positions matching TRBD1. This clonotype was obtained from a woman younger than 30 in good health and CMV-seropositive. The CDR3 sequence is CASSPPKGAPTEAFF. The CDR3 nucleotides read TGTGCCAGCAGCCCGCCAAAGGGGGCGCCCACTGAAGCTTTCTTT.